A single sample gave rise to the 16 T cell receptor beta chains below, sequenced in a study of regulatory T cells in long-lasting Graves disease. For TCR beta, libraries came from iRepertoire HTBI primers and Arm-PCR of CDR3 regions. TCRdb processed the multiplex PCR reads anew with MiXCR; each CDR3 protein has one entry. Here the sample spans about 610,000 distinct CDR3 sequences, roughly 16% being singletons. Time point indicated: newly diagnosed GD, antithyroid drugs for less than 3 months. RNA isolated from PBMCs was used to make the TCR library. This same sample was also part of a study on T cells in Graves' hyperthyroidism and ophthalmopathy.

The starting material was peripheral blood mononuclear cells (PBMCs), obtained at new diagnosis, from a patient treated with antithyroid drugs. Every receptor here comes from a man younger than 35 with Graves disease.

There are many counts of this clonotype. The chain carries TRBV6-1 and TRBJ2-5, with 8 bases matching TRBD2. The length of the CDR3 is 14 residues. Trimming took 6 bases from V and 4 from J; bases not matched to a gene: 7. The germline CDR1 and CDR2 sequences are MNHNS and SASEGT. Written as DNA, the CDR3 is TGTGCCAGCAGGGACACGGGAGGGGGAGAGACCCAGTACTTC. Translating it yields CASRDTGGGETQYF.

This clonotype was found a few times. The chain links TRBV12-3 or TRBV12-4 to TRBJ1-5; tentative D call: TRBD1 (6 bases). Deletions cut 3 bases from V and 7 bases from J, with 13 bases between. The CDR3 loop spans 14 amino acids. The CDR3 sequence is CASSLQTGLQPQHF. Here the CDR3 DNA reads TGTGCCAGCAGTTTGCAAACAGGGTTGCAGCCCCAGCATTTT.

The chain recombines TRBV5-1 with TRBJ1-4; possible D gene TRBD1, 6 bases. V was shortened by 4 bases and J by 8 bases, with 15 bases between the two germline ends. This CDR3 comprises 14 residues. Germline-derived CDR1 and CDR2 are SGHRS and YFSETQ. The CDR3 sequence: CASSQGIRSEKLFF. The CDR3 region has the DNA TGCGCCAGCAGCCAGGGGATTAGGAGCGAAAAACTGTTTTTT.

The chain carries TRBV27 and TRBJ2-7, with 9 bases that match TRBD2. The CDR3 sequence is 15 residues long. CDR1 and CDR2 (germline): MNHEY, SMNVEV (reference sequence). V dropped 7 bases and J dropped 2; count of bases not matched to a gene: 9. The CDR3 region is CASKGWTSETYEQYF. CDR3 DNA sequence: TGTGCCAGCAAGGGGTGGACTAGCGAGACCTACGAGCAGTACTTC.

This clonotype was picked up many times. The rearrangement links TRBV28 to TRBJ2-7, with 7 bases identical to TRBD2. This CDR3 is 15 amino acids long. The germline V gene encodes CDR1 MDHEN and CDR2 SYDVKM. The ends lost 6 bases at V and 3 bases at J; junction bases unmatched: 11. For the CDR3, the DNA is TGTGCCAGCAGCCGCGGTGAAGCGGGGCTCTACGAGCAGTACTTC. Protein product: CASSRGEAGLYEQYF.

The genes are TRBV9 and TRBJ2-2; maybe TRBD2 (5 bases). The CDR3 has 14 amino acids. V shed 5 bases and J shed 6 bases, with 14 bases lying between them. CDR1 is SGDLS, CDR2 YYNGEE, per germline. The CDR3: CASRVFNGAGELFF. The CDR3, as DNA: TGTGCCAGCAGAGTCTTTAACGGGGCCGGGGAGCTGTTTTTT.

This clonotype came up many times. The rearrangement links TRBV28 to TRBJ2-7; D could derive from TRBD1 or TRBD2 (5 bases each). Between the trimmed V and J ends, which lost 7 bases and 0 bases, there was a span of 19 bases. The CDR3 sequence is 16 residues long. Germline CDR1 reads MDHEN; CDR2 reads SYDVKM. The CDR3 reads CASTGPGTASSYEQYF. CDR3 nucleotides: TGTGCCAGCACAGGCCCTGGGACGGCCAGCTCCTACGAGCAGTACTTC.

This clonotype has only a few counts. The chain recombines TRBV28 with TRBJ2-2, with D uncertain. This CDR3 is built from 17 residues. Trimming pared 7 bases from V and 0 bases from J, leaving 18 bases between. Germline V gene data show CDR1 as MDHEN and CDR2 as SYDVKM. CDR3 amino acids: CASTPLVGSANTGELFF. Here the CDR3 DNA reads TGTGCCAGCACCCCCCTTGTGGGGTCCGCGAACACCGGGGAGCTGTTTTTT.

This clonotype was counted at least ten times. The rearrangement uses TRBV7-6 and TRBJ2-3, with D possibly matching TRBD2 (6 bases). This CDR3 spans 16 amino acids. The V gene's germline CDR1 is SGHVS and CDR2 FNYEAQ. Trimming stripped 0 bases from V and 5 bases from J, with 15 bases between. CDR3 sequence reads: CASSLATGSGGDTQYF. CDR3 in DNA: TGTGCCAGCAGCTTAGCGACCGGGAGCGGCGGAGATACGCAGTATTTT. Combining the CDR3 with reference TRBV7-6 and TRBJ2-3 gives the whole variable domain GAGVSQSPRYKVTKRGQDVALRCDPISGHVSLYWYRQALGQGPEFLTYFNYEAQQDKSGLPNDRFSAERPEGSISTLTIQRTEQRDSAMYRCASSLATGSGGDTQYFGPGTRLTVL.

The rearrangement links TRBV7-9 to TRBJ2-7, with D perhaps matching TRBD1 or TRBD2 (5 bases each). The CDR3 runs to 17 residues. Trimming cost V 3 bases and J 0 bases, with 18 bases left between them. Germline-derived CDR1 and CDR2 are SEHNR and FQNEAQ (reference sequence). CDR3 amino acids: CASSLAGAGPTSYEQYF. CDR3 nucleotide sequence: TGTGCCAGCAGCTTGGCCGGGGCAGGGCCAACCTCCTACGAGCAGTACTTC. Together with reference TRBV7-9 and TRBJ2-7, the CDR3 gives the full variable domain: DTGVSQNPRHKITKRGQNVTFRCDPISEHNRLYWYRQTLGQGPEFLTYFQNEAQLEKSRLLSDRFSAERPKGSFSTLEIQRTEQGDSAMYLCASSLAGAGPTSYEQYFGPGTRLTVT.

The V and J genes are TRBV18 and TRBJ2-7, with 9 bases aligning to TRBD1. CDR1 is KGHSH and CDR2 is LQKENI in the germline V gene. With V trimmed by 3 bases and J by 0 bases, 3 bases remained unmatched. CDR3 length equals 15 residues. The DNA for the CDR3 is TGTGCCAGCTCACCCGCGGACAGGGGCTCCTACGAGCAGTACTTC. It yields the protein CASSPADRGSYEQYF.

This clonotype turned up a few times. The chain uses TRBV7-9 and TRBJ1-2; D ambiguous. CDR3 length: 12 residues. Trimming shortened V by 2 bases and J by 6 bases, and 7 bases separated the two germline ends. The germline V gene encodes CDR1 SEHNR and CDR2 FQNEAQ (reference sequence). The CDR3 sequence: CASSLRSNGYTF. The DNA of the CDR3 is TGTGCCAGCAGCTTAAGGAGCAATGGCTACACCTTC. The complete variable domain, with remaining parts taken from reference TRBV7-9 and TRBJ1-2, reads DTGVSQNPRHKITKRGQNVTFRCDPISEHNRLYWYRQTLGQGPEFLTYFQNEAQLEKSRLLSDRFSAERPKGSFSTLEIQRTEQGDSAMYLCASSLRSNGYTFGSGTRLTVV.

The chain links TRBV11-2 to TRBJ2-3; 7 bases are a match to TRBD1. Germline V gives CDR1 SGHAT, CDR2 FQNNGV. V dropped 5 bases and J dropped 0; count of bases not matched to a gene: 8. The CDR3 consists of 16 residues. The CDR3 DNA follows: TGTGCCAGCAGCCCATGGACAGGCTCTAGCACAGATACGCAGTATTTT. It specifies CASSPWTGSSTDTQYF.

Many counts were recorded for this clonotype. This sequence joins TRBV12-3 or TRBV12-4 and TRBJ1-2; weak D call: TRBD1 (6 bases). The CDR3 is 19 residues long. V lost 4 bases, J lost 1 base, and 25 bases lay in between. CDR3 region: CASSSTAGRAGALNYGYTF. CDR3 DNA: TGTGCCAGCAGTTCTACTGCGGGACGAGCGGGGGCGCTTAACTATGGCTACACCTTC.

This clonotype occurred many times. J is TRBJ1-5 and V is TRBV28; the D gene is possibly TRBD1 (6 bases). The CDR3 is 14 amino acids. CDR1 and CDR2 from the germline V gene are MDHEN and SYDVKM. V lost 7 bases and J 6 bases, leaving 16 bases between the germline ends. CDR3 coding DNA: TGTGCCAGCACCCGTGGGGGCGCAGGTCAGCCCCAGCATTTT. Its translation: CASTRGGAGQPQHF.

Only one count was recorded for this clonotype. The rearrangement links TRBV12-5 to TRBJ2-5; 15 nucleotides line up with TRBD2. V shed 5 bases, J shed 4 bases, and the junction held 5 bases outside the gene matches. The CDR3 length is 16 residues. Looked up from germline, CDR1 is LGHNT and CDR2 is FRNRAP. CDR3 sequence reads: CASGRTSGRVRETQYF. In DNA, the CDR3 is TGTGCTAGTGGTCGGACTAGCGGGAGGGTGAGAGAGACCCAGTACTTC.